Listed here are 6 T cell receptor beta chains from one sample, sequenced in a study of T cell repertoires in cytomegalovirus infection. TCRdb recomputed calls from the reads with MiXCR, one row per CDR3 protein. The sample carries fewer than 250,000 distinct CDR3 sequences, roughly 22% recorded once. The specimen was CD8+ T cells from PBMCs. All receptors derive from a human donor in good health (CMV status not recorded). Some clones in this sample may be carry-over from other donors' samples.

Note on this clonotype: A much larger clone sits a single nucleotide away, making a read error possible. V and J are TRBV3-1 and TRBJ1-1; D unclear. V gave up 4 bases and J gave up 0 bases, with 6 bases separating them. Per germline, CDR1 LGHDT and CDR2 YNNKEL (reference sequence). This CDR3 spans 13 amino acids. The DNA of the CDR3 is TGTGCCAGCAGCCCCATAATGAACACTGAAGCTTTCTTT. Translation gives CASSPIMNTEAFF.

This clonotype was observed at least ten times. The V gene is TRBV7-9, the J gene TRBJ2-3; D is unresolved. Germline loops: CDR1 SEHNR, CDR2 FQNEAQ (reference sequence). Trimming left V 3 bases short and J 2 bases short, with 6 bases between. This CDR3 comprises 13 residues. Written as DNA, the CDR3 is TGTGCCAGCAGCTTCCCAAACACAGATACGCAGTATTTT. This encodes CASSFPNTDTQYF.

The chain links TRBV5-6 to TRBJ2-1; no clear D. The CDR3 totals 12 residues. Trimming took off 3 bases at V and 5 bases at J, with 6 bases between the two ends. Germline V gives CDR1 SGHDT, CDR2 YYEEEE. CDR3 loop: CASSSYNNEQFF. DNA for the CDR3: TGTGCCAGCAGCTCCTACAACAATGAGCAGTTCTTC.

In DNA, the CDR3 is TGTGCCAGCAGCCAAGAAGCCGGACTAGCGGGGGCCGGGGATGAGCAGTTCTTC. This encodes CASSQEAGLAGAGDEQFF. V gene TRBV4-2 combines with J gene TRBJ2-1, with 13 bases identical to TRBD2. This CDR3 region has 18 residues. Germline assignment: CDR1 LGHNA and CDR2 YNFKEQ. The junction had 10 bases not matched to a gene; V was cut back by 0 bases and J by 8 bases.

This clonotype was found many times. The V and J genes are TRBV7-6 and TRBJ2-3; D possibly matches TRBD1 or TRBD2 (6 bases each). Germline CDR1 SGHVS, CDR2 FNYEAQ. The CDR3 totals 13 residues. The CDR3 DNA sequence: TGTCGAGGGGGGCAGGGTAGCACAGATACGCAGTATTTT. Translating it yields CRGGQGSTDTQYF.

This clonotype was seen a few times. The chain has TRBV29-1 and TRBJ1-1; possible D gene TRBD1, 5 bases. V was clipped by 7 bases and J by 0 bases, with 12 bases between them. CDR3 length: 13 residues. CDR1 is SQVTM and CDR2 is ANQGSEA in the germline V gene. In nucleotides, the CDR3 is TGCAGCGCTATCGAGACAGTGAACACTGAAGCTTTCTTT. It translates to CSAIETVNTEAFF.